A single sample is the source of the 31 T cell receptor beta chains below, sequenced in a study of beta chain features in type 1 diabetes. Their cognate antigens are unknown. cDNA synthesis used the whole RNA isolate, giving expressed TCRB sequences. Here immunoSEQ multiplex PCR was the method, and the copy in TCRdb shows in-frame clones only, minus some. The sample yields some 660,000 clones, about 14% seen once. General observations from the study: There was a moderate but significant shortening of TCRB CDR3s in all four CD4+ subsets of Type 1 diabetes patients.

Material for sequencing was naive CD4+ T cells from blood. These receptors were obtained from a young man with type 1 diabetes.

This clone has a handful of counts. The same CDR3 is also encoded by other DNA sequences in this sample. This chain links TRBV7-9 with TRBJ2-1, with D maybe TRBD1 (6 bases). Germline V gene data show CDR1 as SEHNR and CDR2 as FQNEAQ (reference sequence). The CDR3 loop spans 13 amino acids. V shed 1 base and J shed 7 bases, with 8 bases lying between them. The CDR3 DNA sequence: TGTGCCAGCAGCTTAGGAGGGGGTAATGAGCAGTTCTTC. Its translation: CASSLGGGNEQFF. The variable domain in full, with the rest retrieved from reference TRBV7-9 and TRBJ2-1, is DTGVSQNPRHKITKRGQNVTFRCDPISEHNRLYWYRQTLGQGPEFLTYFQNEAQLEKSRLLSDRFSAERPKGSFSTLEIQRTEQGDSAMYLCASSLGGGNEQFFGPGTRLTVL.

The rearrangement uses TRBV7-9 and TRBJ2-1; perhaps TRBD2 as D (6 bases). V was cut by 5 bases and J by 5 bases, with 19 bases left in between. Germline values: CDR1 SEHNR, CDR2 FQNEAQ (reference sequence). This CDR3 is 16 amino acids long. In DNA, the CDR3 is TGTGCCAGCAGCCCGCGGCGGGGAAACCTCGACAATGAGCAGTTCTTC. It translates to CASSPRRGNLDNEQFF.

A note on this clone: The same CDR3 also results from other DNA sequences found in this sample. The V gene is TRBV7-2, the J gene TRBJ1-1; D might be TRBD1 (5 bases). Looked up from germline, CDR1 is SGHTA and CDR2 is FQGNSA. The V end lost 1 base, the J end lost 0 bases, and 6 bases lay between the germline ends. This CDR3 is 14 amino acids long. CDR3 nucleotide sequence: TGTGCCAGCAGCTTAGGGACACTGAACACTGAAGCTTTCTTT. Protein: CASSLGTLNTEAFF.

This rearrangement joins TRBV6-5 to TRBJ2-7; perhaps TRBD2 as D (5 bases). Germline V CDR1 and CDR2: MNHEY, SVGAGI. The germline V and J ends were trimmed by 8 bases and 0 bases, with 8 bases remaining between them. This CDR3 comprises 12 residues. CDR3 sequence: CASLGSSYEQYF. The DNA for the CDR3 is TGTGCCAGCCTTGGGAGCTCCTACGAGCAGTACTTC.

This clone was seen a few times. The V call is TRBV28, the J call TRBJ2-7; 9 bases agree with TRBD1. J was trimmed by 1 base and V by 6 bases; bases with no gene match: 7. The germline V gene has CDR1 MDHEN and CDR2 SYDVKM. This CDR3 has 15 amino acids. The CDR3 here is CASRPGQGRSYEQYF. The CDR3 coding sequence is TGTGCCAGCAGACCGGGACAGGGTAGGTCCTACGAGCAGTACTTC.

A few counts support this clone. An end of the junction does not agree with germline; a read error may underlie this. The V and J genes are TRBV5-1 and TRBJ2-3, with D perhaps matching TRBD1 (6 bases). Germline V gives CDR1 SGHRS, CDR2 YFSETQ. CDR3 size: 14 residues. The CDR3 bases are TGCGCCACCAGCTCAGGGGCCCAATCAGATACGCAGTATTTT. Translating gives CATSSGAQSDTQYF.

The rearrangement links TRBV29-1 to TRBJ2-7, with D possibly being TRBD1 (5 bases). Germline values: CDR1 SQVTM, CDR2 ANQGSEA. The CDR3 is made up of 12 amino acids. Trimming stripped 7 bases from V and 5 bases from J, with 15 bases between. CDR3 residues: CSASWQGHEQYF. The DNA of the CDR3 is TGCAGCGCATCATGGCAGGGCCACGAGCAGTACTTC.

This clone has only a few counts. The rearrangement links TRBV7-2 to TRBJ1-2; possible D gene TRBD1, 6 bases. The V and J ends lost 5 bases and 7 bases respectively, with 14 bases between them. The CDR3 extends over 13 amino acids. The germline gives CDR1 SGHTA, CDR2 FQGNSA. The CDR3 DNA is TGTGCCAGCAGCCCCGGGACAATAAGTGGCTACACCTTC. Translation gives CASSPGTISGYTF.

J is TRBJ1-1 and V is TRBV30; tentative D call: TRBD1 (5 bases). The CDR3 totals 14 residues. The V and J ends lost 0 bases and 6 bases respectively, with 14 bases between them. Germline V CDR1 and CDR2: GTSNPN, SVGIG (reference sequence). For the CDR3, the DNA is TGTGCCTGGAGTGTCGGAGGGGTTTCTCCTGAAGCTTTCTTT. Protein: CAWSVGGVSPEAFF.

This clone was observed a few times. J is TRBJ2-6 and V is TRBV28, with TRBD1 identical over 11 bases. Germline values: CDR1 MDHEN, CDR2 SYDVKM. This CDR3 has 20 amino acids. Trimming removed 5 bases from V and 0 bases from J; junction bases left unmatched: 12. As DNA, the CDR3 is TGTGCCAGCAGTCTCCCAGGACAGGGGGCGAAGACCTCTGGGGCCAACGTCCTGACTTTC. It codes for CASSLPGQGAKTSGANVLTF.

This clone has more than one count but fewer than ten. The chain uses TRBV19 and TRBJ2-2; 8 bases line up with TRBD1. Germline V gene data show CDR1 as LNHDA and CDR2 as SQIVND (reference sequence). V dropped 8 bases and J dropped 8; count of bases not matched to a gene: 7. The CDR3 has 13 amino acids. This CDR3 reads CASGQGLTGELFF. In DNA form, the CDR3 reads TGTGCCAGTGGACAGGGCTTGACTGGGGAGCTGTTTTTT.

The chain couples TRBV7-9 to TRBJ2-3, with 7 bases matching TRBD1. The CDR3 consists of 16 residues. The germline gives CDR1 SEHNR, CDR2 FQNEAQ (reference sequence). With 5 bases clipped from V and 4 bases from J, the junction kept 12 bases outside the gene matches. CDR3 region: CASSVGGPGAADTQYF. The CDR3 DNA reads TGTGCCAGCAGCGTAGGGGGCCCAGGGGCTGCAGATACGCAGTATTTT.

The V gene is TRBV25-1, the J gene TRBJ1-1; no firm D call. Trimming removed 1 base at V and 4 bases at J, with 7 bases between. Germline V CDR1 and CDR2: MGHDK, SYGVNS. This CDR3 contains 13 residues. The chain's CDR3 is CASSESWSTEAFF. Here the CDR3 DNA reads TGTGCCAGCAGTGAATCTTGGTCCACTGAAGCTTTCTTT. Combining the CDR3 with reference TRBV25-1 and TRBJ1-1 gives the whole variable domain EADIYQTPRYLVIGTGKKITLECSQTMGHDKMYWYQQDPGMELHLIHYSYGVNSTEKGDLSSESTVSRIRTEHFPLTLESARPSHTSQYLCASSESWSTEAFFGQGTRLTVV.

The chain employs TRBV15 and TRBJ1-5; no clear D gene. The V gene's germline CDR1 is LNHNV and CDR2 YYDKDF (reference sequence). Trimming removed 0 bases from V and 4 bases from J, with 4 bases in between. The CDR3 is 13 amino acids. The CDR3 protein is CATSRDTNQPQHF. The CDR3 nucleotides are TGTGCCACCAGCAGAGACACTAATCAGCCCCAGCATTTT.

The V gene is TRBV7-2, the J gene TRBJ2-3; a weak D match, TRBD2 (5 bases). Trimming cost V 3 bases and J 0 bases, with 10 bases left between them. This CDR3 contains 15 residues. The germline V gene has CDR1 SGHTA and CDR2 FQGNSA. CDR3 nucleotides: TGTGCCAGCAGCTTGGTGCGGGCTAGCACAGATACGCAGTATTTT. Translation: CASSLVRASTDTQYF.

The table lists this clone with a few counts. CDR3 protein: CAWSVPQDWNTEAFF. Written as DNA, the CDR3 is TGTGCCTGGAGTGTACCTCAGGATTGGAACACTGAAGCTTTCTTT. V and J are TRBV30 and TRBJ1-1; no clear D gene. Germline CDR1 is GTSNPN and CDR2 is SVGIG (reference sequence). This CDR3 has 15 amino acids. The V and J ends lost 0 bases and 1 base respectively, with 12 bases between them. The whole variable domain, remainder taken from reference TRBV30 and TRBJ1-1, is SQTIHQWPATLVQPVGSPLSLECTVEGTSNPNLYWYRQAAGRGLQLLFYSVGIGQISSEVPQNLSASRPQDRQFILSSKKLLLSDSGFYLCAWSVPQDWNTEAFFGQGTRLTVV.

The V and J genes are TRBV7-2 and TRBJ2-3; 12 nucleotides agree with TRBD2. V shed 5 bases, J shed 3 bases, and the junction held 9 bases outside the gene matches. The CDR3 runs 17 residues. Germline CDR1 is SGHTA and CDR2 is FQGNSA. CDR3 DNA sequence: TGTGCCAGCAGCCCTATACTAGCGGGAGGCTTAACAGATACGCAGTATTTT. Its translation: CASSPILAGGLTDTQYF. The full variable domain, with the rest looked up from reference TRBV7-2 and TRBJ2-3, is GAGVSQSPSNKVTEKGKDVELRCDPISGHTALYWYRQSLGQGLEFLIYFQGNSAPDKSGLPSDRFSAERTGGSVSTLTIQRTQQEDSAVYLCASSPILAGGLTDTQYFGPGTRLTVL.

The V gene is TRBV6-6, the J gene TRBJ2-2, with D hard to call. V lost 2 bases and J 4 bases, leaving 8 bases between the germline ends. Germline CDR1 is MNHNY and CDR2 is SVGAGI (reference sequence). The CDR3 consists of 14 residues. The CDR3, as DNA: TGTGCCAGCAGTTACGGGGTATTCACCGGGGAGCTGTTTTTT. Its translation: CASSYGVFTGELFF.

The sample holds a few counts of this clone. The V call is TRBV2, the J call TRBJ2-2; possibly TRBD1 or TRBD2 for D (5 bases each). The CDR3 length is 12 residues. Trimming removed 11 bases at V and 1 base at J, with 8 bases between. The germline gives CDR1 SNHLY, CDR2 FYNNEI. The CDR3 DNA is TGTGCCGGGGGACGGAACACCGGGGAGCTGTTTTTT. Its translation: CAGGRNTGELFF.

This sequence joins TRBV6-5 and TRBJ1-1; 10 nucleotides line up with TRBD1. The ends lost 5 bases at V and 5 bases at J; junction bases unmatched: 8. This CDR3 region has 15 residues. Germline lookup yields CDR1 MNHEY and CDR2 SVGAGI. For the CDR3, the DNA is TGTGCCAGCAGTGGATCCGGGACAGGGGAAACTGAAGCTTTCTTT. The encoded protein is CASSGSGTGETEAFF.

This clone appeared a few times. This chain connects TRBV9 to TRBJ2-2; D not certain. CDR1 is SGDLS and CDR2 is YYNGEE in the germline V gene. Trimming cost V 0 bases and J 3 bases, with 9 bases left between them. The CDR3 covers 15 residues. The CDR3 is CASSVVNTHTGELFF. DNA of the CDR3: TGTGCCAGCAGCGTAGTGAACACCCACACCGGGGAGCTGTTTTTT.

A few counts support this clone. This chain joins TRBV11-2 and TRBJ2-1; 7 bases agree with TRBD1. Germline lookup yields CDR1 SGHAT and CDR2 FQNNGV. Trimming at V came to 6 bases and at J to 4 bases, leaving 9 bases not matched to a gene. The CDR3 consists of 15 residues. The CDR3 DNA sequence: TGTGCCAGCAGGTATTGGGGACAGAATTACAATGAGCAGTTCTTC. It yields the protein CASRYWGQNYNEQFF.

V usage is TRBV7-9 and J usage is TRBJ1-1; D might be TRBD1 (6 bases). From germline, CDR1 is SEHNR and CDR2 FQNEAQ (reference sequence). V lost 8 bases and J lost 0, with 7 bases in between. This CDR3 spans 12 amino acids. Here the CDR3 DNA reads TGTGCCAGCGGGGGCGTGAACACTGAAGCTTTCTTT. Amino acids: CASGGVNTEAFF.

This clone was seen more than once but under ten times. The chain links TRBV7-9 to TRBJ2-7; 7 bases are shared with TRBD1. The CDR3 covers 13 residues. The germline gives CDR1 SEHNR, CDR2 FQNEAQ (reference sequence). The V gene end was trimmed by 4 bases and the J gene end by 6 bases; junction bases not matched to a gene: 6. The CDR3 region is CASSSRTGGEQYF. The DNA for the CDR3 is TGTGCCAGCAGCTCCCGGACAGGCGGCGAGCAGTACTTC.

Remarks on this clone: Other DNA sequences from this sample encode an identical CDR3 as well. The V call is TRBV18, the J call TRBJ2-7, with unresolved D. The V end was cut by 3 bases, the J end by 2 bases, with 2 bases between. Germline loops: CDR1 KGHSH, CDR2 LQKENI. The CDR3 sequence is 11 residues long. CDR3 loop: CASSPAYEQYF. CDR3 coding DNA: TGTGCCAGCTCACCTGCCTACGAGCAGTACTTC.

The V call is TRBV5-1, the J call TRBJ1-4, with 11 nucleotides matching TRBD1. Trimming cost V 4 bases and J 7 bases; bases outside gene matches: 6. The germline CDR1 and CDR2 sequences are SGHRS and YFSETQ. The CDR3 has 15 residues. DNA for the CDR3: TGCGCCAGCAGCCCGGGACAGGGGGTTCGTGAAAAACTGTTTTTT. Protein product: CASSPGQGVREKLFF.

This clone was observed a handful of times. This chain connects TRBV7-9 to TRBJ2-7; perhaps D is TRBD1 or TRBD2 (5 bases each). The germline V gene has CDR1 SEHNR and CDR2 FQNEAQ (reference sequence). The CDR3 spans 16 residues. V lost 5 bases and J lost 0, with 17 bases in between. The CDR3 coding sequence is TGTGCCAGCAGCCCGGGGCGAGACGCGAGCTCCTACGAGCAGTACTTC. As protein: CASSPGRDASSYEQYF.

Concerning this clone itself: A read error may produce the germline difference seen at one junction end. The chain joins TRBV7-7 to TRBJ2-4; D is uncertain. This CDR3 is built from 14 residues. CDR1 SSHAT and CDR2 FNYEAQ come from the germline V gene (reference sequence). Here the CDR3 reads CASSLARPGHIQYF. The CDR3 region has the DNA TGTGCTAGCAGCTTAGCCCGCCCAGGACACATTCAGTACTTC.

The rearrangement joins TRBV6-5 to TRBJ2-4; tentatively, D is TRBD2 (5 bases). Trimming pared 6 bases from V and 7 bases from J, leaving 13 bases between. The germline gives CDR1 MNHEY, CDR2 SVGAGI. This CDR3 is 13 amino acids long. The CDR3 region is CASSLGIANIQYF. The CDR3 nucleotides are TGTGCCAGCAGCCTCGGGATTGCGAACATTCAGTACTTC.

The chain recombines TRBV18 with TRBJ1-1; no clear D gene. Germline CDR1 and CDR2: KGHSH and LQKENI. The CDR3 contains 13 residues. V gave up 3 bases and J gave up 0 bases, with 5 bases separating them. This CDR3 is CASSPRLNTEAFF. CDR3 coding DNA: TGTGCCAGCTCACCGCGGTTGAACACTGAAGCTTTCTTT.

This clone was counted a few times. This chain links TRBV4-3 with TRBJ2-1; D gene ambiguous. In germline, CDR1 is LGHNA, CDR2 YSLEER. V lost 4 bases, J lost 9 bases, and 16 bases lay in between. This CDR3 contains 14 residues. CDR3 sequence: CASSPLIRISEQFF. In DNA form, the CDR3 reads TGCGCCAGCAGCCCACTCATTCGGATTAGTGAGCAGTTCTTC.